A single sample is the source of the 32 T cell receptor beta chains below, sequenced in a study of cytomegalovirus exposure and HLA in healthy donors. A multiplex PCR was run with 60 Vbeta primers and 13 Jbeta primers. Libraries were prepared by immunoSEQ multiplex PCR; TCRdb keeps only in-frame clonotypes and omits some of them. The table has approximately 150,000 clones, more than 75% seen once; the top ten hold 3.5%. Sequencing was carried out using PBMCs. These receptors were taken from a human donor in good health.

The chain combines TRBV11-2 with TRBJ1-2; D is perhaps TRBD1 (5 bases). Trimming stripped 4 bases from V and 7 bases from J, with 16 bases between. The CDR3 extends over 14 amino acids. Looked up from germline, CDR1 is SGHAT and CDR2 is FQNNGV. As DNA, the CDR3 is TGTGCCAGCAGCTCTCCGGGACTGCTTTCTGGCTACACCTTC. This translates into CASSSPGLLSGYTF.

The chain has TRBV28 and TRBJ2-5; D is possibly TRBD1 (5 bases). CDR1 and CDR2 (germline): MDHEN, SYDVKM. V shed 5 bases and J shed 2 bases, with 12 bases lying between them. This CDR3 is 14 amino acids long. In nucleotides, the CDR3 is TGTGCCAGCAGTCTTCCAGGGTTTCAAGAGACCCAGTACTTC. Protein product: CASSLPGFQETQYF.

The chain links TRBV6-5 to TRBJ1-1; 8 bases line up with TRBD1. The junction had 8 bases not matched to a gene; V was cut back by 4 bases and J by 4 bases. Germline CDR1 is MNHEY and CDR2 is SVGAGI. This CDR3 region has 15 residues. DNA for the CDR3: TGTGCCAGCAGTTTAGGACAGGGAATGGGCACTGAAGCTTTCTTT. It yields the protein CASSLGQGMGTEAFF.

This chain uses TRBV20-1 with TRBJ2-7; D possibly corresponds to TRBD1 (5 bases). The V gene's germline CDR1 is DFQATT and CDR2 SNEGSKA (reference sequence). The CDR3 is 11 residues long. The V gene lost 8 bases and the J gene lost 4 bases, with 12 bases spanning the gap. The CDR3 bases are TGCAGTCAGGGCCTCTCTTACGAGCAGTACTTC. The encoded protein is CSQGLSYEQYF.

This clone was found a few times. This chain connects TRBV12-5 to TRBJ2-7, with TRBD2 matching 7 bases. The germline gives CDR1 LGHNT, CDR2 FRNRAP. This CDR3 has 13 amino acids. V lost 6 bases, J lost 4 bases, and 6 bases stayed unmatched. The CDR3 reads CASGWGGSYEQYF. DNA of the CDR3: TGTGCTAGTGGATGGGGAGGGTCATACGAGCAGTACTTC.

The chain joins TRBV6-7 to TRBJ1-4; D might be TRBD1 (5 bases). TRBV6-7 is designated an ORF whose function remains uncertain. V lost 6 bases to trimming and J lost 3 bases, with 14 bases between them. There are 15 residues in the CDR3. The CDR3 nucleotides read TGTGCCAGCAGCGCGATCCGGGACTCTAATGAAAAACTGTTTTTT. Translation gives CASSAIRDSNEKLFF.

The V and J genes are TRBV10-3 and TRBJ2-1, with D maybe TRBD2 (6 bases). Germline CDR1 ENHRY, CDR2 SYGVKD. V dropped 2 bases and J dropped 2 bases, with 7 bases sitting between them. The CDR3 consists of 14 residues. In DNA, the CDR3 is TGTGCCATCAGTGAGACTAGCCCCTACAATGAGCAGTTCTTC. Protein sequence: CAISETSPYNEQFF.

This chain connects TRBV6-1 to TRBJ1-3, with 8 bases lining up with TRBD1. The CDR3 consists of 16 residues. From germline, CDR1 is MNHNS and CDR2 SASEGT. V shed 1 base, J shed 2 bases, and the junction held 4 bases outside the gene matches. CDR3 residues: CASSEVQGAAGNTIYF. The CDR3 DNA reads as TGTGCCAGCAGTGAAGTTCAGGGGGCTGCTGGAAACACCATATATTTT.

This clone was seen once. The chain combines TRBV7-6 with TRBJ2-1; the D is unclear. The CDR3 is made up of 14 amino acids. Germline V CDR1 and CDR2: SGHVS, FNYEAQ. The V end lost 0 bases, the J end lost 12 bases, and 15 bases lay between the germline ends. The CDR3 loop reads CASSLAPNSPRQFF. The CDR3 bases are TGTGCCAGCAGCTTAGCGCCGAACTCCCCCCGGCAGTTCTTC.

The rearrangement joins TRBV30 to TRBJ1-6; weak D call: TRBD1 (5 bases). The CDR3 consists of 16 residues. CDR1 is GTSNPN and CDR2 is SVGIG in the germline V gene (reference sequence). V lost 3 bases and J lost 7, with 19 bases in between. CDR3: CAWSDPRGSINSPLHF. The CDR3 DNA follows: TGTGCCTGGAGCGACCCTCGGGGGTCTATCAATTCACCCCTCCACTTT.

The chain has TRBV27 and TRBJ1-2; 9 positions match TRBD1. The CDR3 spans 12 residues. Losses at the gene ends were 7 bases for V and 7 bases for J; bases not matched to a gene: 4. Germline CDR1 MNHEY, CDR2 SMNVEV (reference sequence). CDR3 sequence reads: CASKTGGRGYTF. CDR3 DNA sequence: TGTGCCAGCAAAACAGGGGGCCGTGGCTACACCTTC.

CDR3 bases: TGTGCCAGCACTAAATTTCTAGGGGCCCAAGAGACCCAGTACTTC. It codes for CASTKFLGAQETQYF. V is TRBV2 and J is TRBJ2-5; D may be TRBD1 (5 bases). Germline V gives CDR1 SNHLY, CDR2 FYNNEI. The CDR3 consists of 15 residues. Trimming shortened V by 7 bases and J by 1 base, and 16 bases separated the two germline ends.

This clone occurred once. The CDR3 nucleotides read TGTGCCAGTAGTCGGACTAGCGGGGACACCGGGGAGCTGTTTTTT. Translated: CASSRTSGDTGELFF. The chain uses TRBV19 and TRBJ2-2; TRBD2 matches 12 bases. The CDR3 spans 15 residues. Germline trimming cut 5 bases from V and 3 bases from J; bases unmatched to any gene: 1. Looked up from germline, CDR1 is LNHDA and CDR2 is SQIVND (reference sequence).

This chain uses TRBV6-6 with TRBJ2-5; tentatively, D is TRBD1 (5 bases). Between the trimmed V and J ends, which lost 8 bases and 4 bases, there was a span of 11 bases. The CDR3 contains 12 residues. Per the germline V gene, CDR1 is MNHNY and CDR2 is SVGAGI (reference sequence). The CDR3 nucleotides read TGTGCCAGCGCTCAGGGTCGAGAGACCCAGTACTTC. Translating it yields CASAQGRETQYF.

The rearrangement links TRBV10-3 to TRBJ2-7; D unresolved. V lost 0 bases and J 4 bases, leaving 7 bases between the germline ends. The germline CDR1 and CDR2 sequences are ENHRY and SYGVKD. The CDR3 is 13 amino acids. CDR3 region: CAISESREYEQYF. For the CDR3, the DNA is TGTGCCATCAGTGAGTCGCGTGAGTACGAGCAGTACTTC.

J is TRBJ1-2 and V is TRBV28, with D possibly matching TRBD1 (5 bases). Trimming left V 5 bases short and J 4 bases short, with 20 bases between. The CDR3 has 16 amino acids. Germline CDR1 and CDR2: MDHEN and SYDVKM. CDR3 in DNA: TGTGCCAGCAGTGTATCCGGACATTTCACTGGCTATGGCTACACCTTC. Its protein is CASSVSGHFTGYGYTF.

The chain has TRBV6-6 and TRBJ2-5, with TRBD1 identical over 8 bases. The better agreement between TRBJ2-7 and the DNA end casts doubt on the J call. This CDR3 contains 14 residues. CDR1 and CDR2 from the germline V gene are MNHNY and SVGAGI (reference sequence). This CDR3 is CASLGTGDPYEQYF. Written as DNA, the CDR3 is TGTGCCAGCCTGGGGACAGGAGACCCGTACGAGCAGTACTTC.

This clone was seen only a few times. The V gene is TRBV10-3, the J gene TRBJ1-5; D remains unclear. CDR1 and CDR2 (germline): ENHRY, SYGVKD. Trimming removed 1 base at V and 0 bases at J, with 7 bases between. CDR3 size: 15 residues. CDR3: CAISEWRNSNQPQHF. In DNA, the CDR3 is TGTGCCATCAGTGAGTGGAGAAATAGCAATCAGCCCCAGCATTTT.

The CDR3 DNA sequence: TGTGCCAGCAGACCCCCGGGACTAGCGATAACCGTGGCCCAGTACTTC. It translates to CASRPPGLAITVAQYF. The chain couples TRBV28 to TRBJ2-5; 10 bases fit TRBD2. CDR3 length: 16 residues. With 6 bases clipped from V and 9 bases from J, the junction kept 16 bases outside the gene matches. CDR1 MDHEN and CDR2 SYDVKM come from the germline V gene.

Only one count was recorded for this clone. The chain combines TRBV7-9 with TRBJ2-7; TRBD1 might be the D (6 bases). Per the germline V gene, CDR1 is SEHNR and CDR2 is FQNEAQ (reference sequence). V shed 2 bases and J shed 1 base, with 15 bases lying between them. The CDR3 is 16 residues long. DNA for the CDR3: TGTGCCAGCAGCTTATGGTACGGACAGAAATCCTACGAGCAGTACTTC. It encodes CASSLWYGQKSYEQYF.

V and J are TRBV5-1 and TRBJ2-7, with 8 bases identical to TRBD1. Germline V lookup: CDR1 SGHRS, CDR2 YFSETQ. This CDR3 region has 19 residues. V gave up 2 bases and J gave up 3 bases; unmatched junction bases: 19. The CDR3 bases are TGCGCCAGCAGCTTTTGGGTTCCGGGTATGGGGACAGGCCGCTACGAGCAGTACTTC. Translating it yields CASSFWVPGMGTGRYEQYF. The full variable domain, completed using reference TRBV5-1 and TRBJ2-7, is KAGVTQTPRYLIKTRGQQVTLSCSPISGHRSVSWYQQTPGQGLQFLFEYFSETQRNKGNFPGRFSGRQFSNSRSEMNVSTLELGDSALYLCASSFWVPGMGTGRYEQYFGPGTRLTVT.

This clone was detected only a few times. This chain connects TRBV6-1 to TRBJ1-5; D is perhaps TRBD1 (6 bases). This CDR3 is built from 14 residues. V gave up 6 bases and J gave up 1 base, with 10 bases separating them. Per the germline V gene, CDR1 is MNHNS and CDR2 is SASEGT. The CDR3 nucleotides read TGTGCCAGCAGGCGACAGGAGAGCAATCAGCCCCAGCATTTT. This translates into CASRRQESNQPQHF.

In nucleotides, the CDR3 is TGTGCCAGCAGTTTAGAGGTGGTTAGGAATCAGCCCCAGCATTTT. It yields the protein CASSLEVVRNQPQHF. The rearrangement joins TRBV28 to TRBJ1-5; D ambiguous. The V end was cut by 2 bases, the J end by 4 bases, with 12 bases between. Germline lookup yields CDR1 MDHEN and CDR2 SYDVKM. The CDR3 is made up of 15 amino acids.

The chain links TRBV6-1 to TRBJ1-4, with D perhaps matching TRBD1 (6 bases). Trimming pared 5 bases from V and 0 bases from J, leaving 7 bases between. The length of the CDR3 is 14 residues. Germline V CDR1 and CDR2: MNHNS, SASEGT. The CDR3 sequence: CASSRTATNEKLFF. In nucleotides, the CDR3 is TGTGCCAGCAGTCGGACAGCAACTAATGAAAAACTGTTTTTT.

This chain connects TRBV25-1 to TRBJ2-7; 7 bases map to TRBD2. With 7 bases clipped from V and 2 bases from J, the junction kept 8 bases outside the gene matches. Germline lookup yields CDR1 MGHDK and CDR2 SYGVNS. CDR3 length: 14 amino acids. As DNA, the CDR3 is TGTGCCAGCACGCCGGGACTAAGTACCTACGAGCAGTACTTC. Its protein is CASTPGLSTYEQYF.

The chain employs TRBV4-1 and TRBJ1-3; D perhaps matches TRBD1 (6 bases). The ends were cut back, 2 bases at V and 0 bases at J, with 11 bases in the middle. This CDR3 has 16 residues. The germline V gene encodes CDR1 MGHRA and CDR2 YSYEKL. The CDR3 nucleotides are TGCGCCAGCAGCCAACCGGGACATAGCTCTGGAAACACCATATATTTT. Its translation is CASSQPGHSSGNTIYF.

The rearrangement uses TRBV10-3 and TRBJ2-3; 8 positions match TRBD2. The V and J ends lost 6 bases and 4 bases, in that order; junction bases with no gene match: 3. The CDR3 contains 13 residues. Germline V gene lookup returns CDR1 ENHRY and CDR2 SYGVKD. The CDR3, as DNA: TGTGCCATCAGGGGAGCGGGGGCAGATACGCAGTATTTT. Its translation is CAIRGAGADTQYF.

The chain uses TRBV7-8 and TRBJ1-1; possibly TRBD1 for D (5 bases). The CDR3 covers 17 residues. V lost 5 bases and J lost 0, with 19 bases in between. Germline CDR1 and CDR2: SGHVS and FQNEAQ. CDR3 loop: CASSNNRWGLMNTEAFF. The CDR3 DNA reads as TGTGCCAGCAGCAATAACAGGTGGGGTCTCATGAACACTGAAGCTTTCTTT. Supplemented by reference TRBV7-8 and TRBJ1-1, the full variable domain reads GAGVSQSPRYKVAKRGQDVALRCDPISGHVSLFWYQQALGQGPEFLTYFQNEAQLDKSGLPSDRFFAERPEGSVSTLKIQRTQQEDSAVYLCASSNNRWGLMNTEAFFGQGTRLTVV.

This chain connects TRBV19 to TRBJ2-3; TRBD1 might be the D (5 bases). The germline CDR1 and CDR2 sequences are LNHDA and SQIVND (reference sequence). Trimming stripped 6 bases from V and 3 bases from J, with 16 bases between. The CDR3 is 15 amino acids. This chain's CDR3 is CASSFYRDSTDTQYF. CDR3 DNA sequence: TGTGCCAGTAGCTTCTATCGAGACAGTACAGATACGCAGTATTTT.

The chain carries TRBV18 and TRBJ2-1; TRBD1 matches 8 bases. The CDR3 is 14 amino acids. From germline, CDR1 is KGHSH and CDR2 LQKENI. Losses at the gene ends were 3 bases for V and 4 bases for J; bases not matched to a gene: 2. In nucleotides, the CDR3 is TGTGCCAGCTCACCGGGACAGGATTACAATGAGCAGTTCTTC. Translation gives CASSPGQDYNEQFF. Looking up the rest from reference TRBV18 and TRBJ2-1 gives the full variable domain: NAGVMQNPRHLVRRRGQEARLRCSPMKGHSHVYWYRQLPEEGLKFMVYLQKENIIDESGMPKERFSAEFPKEGPSILRIQQVVRGDSAAYFCASSPGQDYNEQFFGPGTRLTVL.

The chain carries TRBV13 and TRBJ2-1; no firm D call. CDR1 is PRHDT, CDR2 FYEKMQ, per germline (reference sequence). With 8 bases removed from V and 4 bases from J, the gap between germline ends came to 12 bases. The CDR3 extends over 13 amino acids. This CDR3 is CASSFTGYNEQFF. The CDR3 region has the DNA TGTGCCAGCTCTTTCACGGGTTACAATGAGCAGTTCTTC. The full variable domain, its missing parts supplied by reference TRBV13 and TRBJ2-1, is AAGVIQSPRHLIKEKRETATLKCYPIPRHDTVYWYQQGPGQDPQFLISFYEKMQSDKGSIPDRFSAQQFSDYHSELNMSSLELGDSALYFCASSFTGYNEQFFGPGTRLTVL.

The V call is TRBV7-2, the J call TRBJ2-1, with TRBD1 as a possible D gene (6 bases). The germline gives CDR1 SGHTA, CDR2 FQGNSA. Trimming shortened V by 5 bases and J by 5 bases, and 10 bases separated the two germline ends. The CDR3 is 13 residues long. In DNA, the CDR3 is TGTGCCAGCAGCGCGGACAGACACAATGAGCAGTTCTTC. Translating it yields CASSADRHNEQFF.